What follows describes a single T cell receptor beta chain. This clonotype was picked up a small number of times. Its cognate antigen has yet to be identified. No base quality information exists; no much larger clone differs at one position. This record belongs to a study of CD8 T cells in ankylosing spondylitis (TCRdb year 2017). As for the study more broadly: T cell receptor beta repertoires were profiled in healthy donors and ankylosing spondylitis patients so that disease-linked TCR variants could be found. The whole study cohort included 108 healthy donors and 20 to 25 ankylosing spondylitis patients. Peripheral blood samples were taken, and synovial fluid was additionally collected from ankylosing spondylitis patients.

Paper-wide results and their limitations: Some of the motif variants had been reported before in the synovial fluid and blood of reactive arthritis patients, a finding that suggests common disease-initiation mechanisms. A TCR beta motif made up of about eight highly homologous amino acid variants appeared to be characteristic of blood from ankylosing spondylitis patients. The disease-linked clones were reported as significantly enriched in matched synovial fluid samples from ankylosing spondylitis patients. A CD8+ phenotype was shown by the disease-linked clones, which were found at relatively low frequencies in peripheral blood.

Reading the germline V gene gives CDR1 SGHDN and CDR2 FVKESK. The CDR3 runs 13 amino acids, cysteine and phenylalanine included. Solely the CDR3 DNA is kept, with 39 bases framed from the first base. Trimming accounts for 6 bases at V and 5 bases at J, while the number of junction bases matched to no gene is 5. Instrument used: Illumina HiSeq 2500. TCR beta libraries were prepared by quantitative 5'-RACE with molecular barcodes. Per the source publication's procedure: Disease-linked TCR variants were identified with a new computational method built on a probabilistic model of VDJ rearrangement. TCRdb applied fastp at Q25 and MiXCR to the public reads, then kept only in-frame beta chains. Each record represents a unique CDR3 protein, reported with the most common genes and DNA among its rows. The V and J calls follow TCRdb's processing rather than the paper's. Recorded for this sample are 350,000 or so distinct CDR3 sequences; 8% of them occurred a single time. The top ten hold more than 12% of the sample.

The TCR sequence derives from a male donor with ankylosing spondylitis. The chain is assembled from TRBV14 and TRBJ1-1; TRBD1 agrees with 8 junctional bases. The sequenced material came from blood, either unsorted or a sorted T cell fraction (not recorded which). The DNA sequence is as follows: TGTGCCAGCAGGCAACAGGGGGGGACTGAAGCTTTCTTT. This codes for CASRQQGGTEAFF.